This note documents a single T cell receptor beta chain sequence. Its specificity is not known. The sample carries other DNA sequences with the same CDR3. This sample is part of a study of cytomegalovirus exposure and HLA in healthy donors. Whole-study findings and limits: Under in vitro conditions, three CMV-associated chains were confirmed as specific for CMV antigens. Roughly uniform sequencing depth across donors was assumed, possibly incorrectly. Sequencing likely caused a cluster of highly shared sequence variants.

The CDR3 is 14 residues long. Germline CDR1 is MNHEY and CDR2 is SVGAGI. V was cut by 7 bases and J by 0 bases, with 10 bases left in between. Each donor's status was that of a healthy bone marrow donor. The PCR had 60 Vbeta and 13 Jbeta primers. TCRdb's copy holds only in-frame clones and misses some; the assay was immunoSEQ multiplex PCR. The sample lists under 250,000 clones, roughly 83% occurring once. Material for sequencing was PBMCs. The V and J genes are TRBV6-5 and TRBJ1-3; D gene unclear. This TCR came from a boy aged 2 to 10 in good health and CMV-seronegative. The CDR3 is CASTDGGSGNTIYF. The DNA for the CDR3 is TGTGCCAGCACTGACGGAGGCTCTGGAAACACCATATATTTT.